This T cell receptor beta chain is drawn from a study of T cell responses to AZD1222 COVID-19 vaccine. Findings of the study overall: Spike-specific TCR breadth and depth grew following two AZD1222 doses. Repertoire collection took place solely once the T cell response had peaked. Most donors were white British, females outnumbered males, and clonal diversity was possibly underestimated.

Produced via immunoSEQ multiplex PCR; TCRdb's table is partial and in-frame only. The sample holds over 65,000 clones, just over 90% seen once. Notes on this clone: Antigen: not known.

The sequence was obtained from an adult in good health. The material was peripheral blood, obtained on day 0 of MenACWY control vaccination.

Here the CDR3 DNA reads TGCGCCAGCAGCCAAGATATGGCGGGAACCAACAATGAGCAGTTCTTC. Amino acids: CASSQDMAGTNNEQFF. The chain employs TRBV4-3 and TRBJ2-1; weak D call: TRBD2 (6 bases). The CDR3 is 16 residues long. Trimming took off 0 bases at V and 5 bases at J, with 14 bases between the two ends. The V gene's germline CDR1 is LGHNA and CDR2 YSLEER.